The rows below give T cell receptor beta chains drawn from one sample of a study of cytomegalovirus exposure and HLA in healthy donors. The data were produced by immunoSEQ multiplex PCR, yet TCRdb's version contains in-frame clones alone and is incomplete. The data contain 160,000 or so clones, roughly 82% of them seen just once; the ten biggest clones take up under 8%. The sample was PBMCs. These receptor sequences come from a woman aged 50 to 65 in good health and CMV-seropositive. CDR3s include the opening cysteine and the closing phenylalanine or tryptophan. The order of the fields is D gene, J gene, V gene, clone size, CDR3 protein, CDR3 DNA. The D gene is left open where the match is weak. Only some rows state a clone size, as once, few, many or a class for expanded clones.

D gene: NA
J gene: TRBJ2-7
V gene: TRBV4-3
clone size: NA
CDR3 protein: CASSPTAQFSSYEQYF
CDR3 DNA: TGCGCCAGCAGCCCTACGGCACAGTTCAGCTCCTACGAGCAGTACTTC

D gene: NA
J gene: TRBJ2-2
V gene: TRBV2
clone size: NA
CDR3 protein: CASMWVATGELFF
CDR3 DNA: TGTGCCAGCATGTGGGTAGCCACCGGGGAGCTGTTTTTT

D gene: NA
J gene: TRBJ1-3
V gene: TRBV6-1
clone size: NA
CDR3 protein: CASSGTGTLGNTIYF
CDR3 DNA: TGTGCCAGCAGTGGGACCGGGACTCTCGGAAACACCATATATTTT

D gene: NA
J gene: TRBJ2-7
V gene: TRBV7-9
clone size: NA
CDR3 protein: CASSPDTQQPYEQYF
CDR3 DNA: TGTGCCAGCAGCCCCGACACCCAACAACCCTACGAGCAGTACTTC

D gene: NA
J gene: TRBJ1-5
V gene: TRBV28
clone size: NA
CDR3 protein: CASRRGSNQPQHF
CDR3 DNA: TGTGCCAGCAGAAGAGGGAGTAATCAGCCCCAGCATTTT

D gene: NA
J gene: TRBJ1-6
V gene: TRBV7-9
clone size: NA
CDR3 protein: CASSLQGFYNSPLHF
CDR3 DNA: TGTGCCAGCAGCTTACAGGGATTCTATAATTCACCCCTCCACTTT

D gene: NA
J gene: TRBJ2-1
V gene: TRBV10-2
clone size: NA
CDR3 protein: CASSDLGAHEQFF
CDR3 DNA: TGCGCCAGCAGTGATTTGGGGGCGCACGAGCAGTTCTTC

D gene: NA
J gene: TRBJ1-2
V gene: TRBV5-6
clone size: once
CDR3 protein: CASSTGLVNYGYTF
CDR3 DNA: TGTGCCAGCAGCACGGGACTCGTCAACTATGGCTACACCTTC

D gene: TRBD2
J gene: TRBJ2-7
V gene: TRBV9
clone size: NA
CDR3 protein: CASSVGGGNSYEQYF
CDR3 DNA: TGTGCCAGCAGCGTCGGCGGGGGGAACTCCTACGAGCAGTACTTC

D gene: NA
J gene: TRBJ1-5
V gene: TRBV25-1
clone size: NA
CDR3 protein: CASSEFGTGQPQHF
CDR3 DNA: TGTGCCAGCAGTGAATTCGGGACTGGGCAGCCCCAGCATTTT

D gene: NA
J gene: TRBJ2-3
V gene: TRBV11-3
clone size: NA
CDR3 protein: CASSETATGTQYF
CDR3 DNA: TGTGCCAGCAGCGAGACAGCCACCGGTACGCAGTATTTT

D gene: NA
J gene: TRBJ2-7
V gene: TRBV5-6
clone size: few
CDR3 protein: CASSLAGVLSYEQYF
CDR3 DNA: TGTGCCAGCAGCTTGGCAGGGGTCCTCTCCTACGAGCAGTACTTC

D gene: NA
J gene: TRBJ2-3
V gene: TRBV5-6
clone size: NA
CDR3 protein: CASSLGGSTDTQYF
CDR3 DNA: TGTGCCAGCAGCTTGGGAGGTAGCACAGATACGCAGTATTTT

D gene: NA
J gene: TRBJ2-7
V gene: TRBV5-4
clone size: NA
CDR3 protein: CASSLSRDAYEQYF
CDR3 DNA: TGTGCCAGCAGCTTGTCCAGGGATGCCTACGAGCAGTACTTC

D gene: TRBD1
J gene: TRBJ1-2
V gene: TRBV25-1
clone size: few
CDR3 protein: CASSEGWTGESGYTF
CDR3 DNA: TGTGCCAGCAGTGAAGGGTGGACAGGCGAGAGTGGCTACACCTTC

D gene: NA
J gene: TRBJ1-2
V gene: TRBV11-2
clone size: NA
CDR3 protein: CASSPGTMWDYGYTF
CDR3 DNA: TGTGCCAGCAGCCCCGGGACAATGTGGGACTATGGCTACACCTTC

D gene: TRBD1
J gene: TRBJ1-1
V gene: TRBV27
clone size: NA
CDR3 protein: CASSFGPGGTNTEAFF
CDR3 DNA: TGTGCCAGCAGTTTTGGGCCAGGGGGCACGAACACTGAAGCTTTCTTT

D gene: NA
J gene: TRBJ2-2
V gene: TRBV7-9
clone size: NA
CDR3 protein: CSSSLGGVRNTGELFF
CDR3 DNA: TGTTCCAGCAGCCTCGGCGGTGTCAGGAACACCGGGGAGCTGTTTTTT

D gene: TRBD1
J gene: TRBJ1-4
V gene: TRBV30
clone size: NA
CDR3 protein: CAWSGGGPTNEKLFF
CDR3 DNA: TGTGCCTGGAGTGGAGGGGGCCCAACTAATGAAAAACTGTTTTTT

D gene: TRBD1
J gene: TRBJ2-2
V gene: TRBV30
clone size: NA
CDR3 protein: CAWSRTGIIGELFF
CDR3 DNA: TGTGCCTGGAGTAGGACAGGGATAATAGGGGAGCTGTTTTTT

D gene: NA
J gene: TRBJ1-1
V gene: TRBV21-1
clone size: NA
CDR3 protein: CASSISGQGKGFNTEAFF
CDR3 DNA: TGTGCCAGCAGCATCTCAGGACAGGGGAAAGGATTTAACACTGAAGCTTTCTTT

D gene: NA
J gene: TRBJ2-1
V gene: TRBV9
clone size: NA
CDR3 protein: CASSVGGEMAYNEQFF
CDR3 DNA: TGTGCCAGCAGCGTAGGGGGGGAGATGGCCTACAATGAGCAGTTCTTC

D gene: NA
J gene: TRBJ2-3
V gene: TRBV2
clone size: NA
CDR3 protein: CASSEPAGPTDTQYF
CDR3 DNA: TGTGCCAGCAGTGAACCGGCGGGGCCCACAGATACGCAGTATTTT

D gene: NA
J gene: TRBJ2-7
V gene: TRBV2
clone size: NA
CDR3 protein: CASRKGELESYEQYF
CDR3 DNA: TGTGCCAGCAGAAAGGGGGAATTGGAATCCTACGAGCAGTACTTC

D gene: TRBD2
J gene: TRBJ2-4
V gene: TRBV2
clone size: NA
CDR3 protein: CASRTSGNRLAKNIQYF
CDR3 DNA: TGTGCCAGCAGGACTAGCGGAAACAGGCTAGCCAAAAACATTCAGTACTTC

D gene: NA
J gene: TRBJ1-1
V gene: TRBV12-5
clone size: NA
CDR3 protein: CASGPDSDGEAFF
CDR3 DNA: TGTGCTAGTGGTCCTGACTCCGACGGTGAAGCTTTCTTT

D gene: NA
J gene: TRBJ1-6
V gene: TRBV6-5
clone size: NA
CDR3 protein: CASRGAGKNSPLHF
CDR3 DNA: TGTGCCAGCAGGGGGGCAGGGAAGAATTCACCCCTCCACTTT

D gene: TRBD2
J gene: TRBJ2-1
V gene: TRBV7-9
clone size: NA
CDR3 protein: CASSLGTSGGSEQFF
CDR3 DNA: TGTGCCAGCAGCTTAGGGACTAGCGGGGGGTCTGAGCAGTTCTTC

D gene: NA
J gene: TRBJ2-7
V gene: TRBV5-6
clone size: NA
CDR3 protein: CASSPWQGILYEQYF
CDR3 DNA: TGTGCCAGCAGCCCCTGGCAGGGTATACTGTACGAGCAGTACTTC

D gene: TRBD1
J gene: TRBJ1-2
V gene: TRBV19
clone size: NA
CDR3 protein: CASSRGQGITYGYTF
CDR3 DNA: TGTGCCAGTAGTAGGGGACAGGGGATAACCTATGGCTACACCTTC